The source of this TCR beta chain is a study of T cell repertoires in cytomegalovirus infection. Study-wide points: Cumulative public TCR beta family frequency identified CMV carriers with the relevant HLA.

Trimming took off 3 bases at V and 4 bases at J, with 10 bases between the two ends. The CDR3 covers 13 residues. Germline loops: CDR1 ENHRY, CDR2 SYGVKD. TCRdb reprocessed the reads with MiXCR, giving one entry per CDR3 protein. The repertoire includes a few hundred thousand distinct CDR3 sequences, 15% to 20% of them detected once, and approximately 51% sits in the top ten. About this clonotype itself: Its target is not known.

Specimen: CD8+ T cells from PBMCs. This clonotype was sampled from a human donor in good health (CMV status not recorded). Some clones in this sample may be carry-over from other donors' samples. The V call is TRBV10-3, the J call TRBJ2-7; tentatively, D is TRBD1 (6 bases). CDR3 sequence: CAISDRGRYEQYF. As DNA, the CDR3 is TGTGCCATCAGTGACAGGGGTCGGTACGAGCAGTACTTC.